These 4 T cell receptor beta chains came from one sample sequenced in a study of T cells after yellow fever vaccination. TCRdb re-called the 5' RACE reads through MiXCR, storing one row per CDR3 protein. The table records roughly 150,000 distinct CDR3 sequences, under 8% of them present only once. The source material was CD4+ T cells sorted from PBMCs, sampled 10 days after the yellow fever booster vaccination. Source of these receptors: a man aged 30-40 years who received the YFV17D yellow fever vaccine.

This rearrangement joins TRBV4-2 to TRBJ2-5, with 11 nucleotides matching TRBD2. CDR3 length: 18 residues. Germline V gene data show CDR1 as LGHNA and CDR2 as YNFKEQ. Trimming cost V 3 bases and J 5 bases; bases outside gene matches: 14. CDR3 sequence reads: CASSQIPLSGRVEETQYF. In nucleotides, the CDR3 is TGTGCCAGCAGCCAGATCCCTCTTAGCGGGAGGGTAGAGGAGACCCAGTACTTC.

This clonotype was counted ten times or more. V is TRBV20-1 and J is TRBJ2-7, with D unresolved. The CDR3 has 13 amino acids. The germline gives CDR1 DFQATT, CDR2 SNEGSKA (reference sequence). With 4 bases removed from V and 4 bases from J, the gap between germline ends came to 14 bases. The CDR3 nucleotides read TGCAGTGCTATACGAGACAAGCCGTACGAGCAGTACTTC. This codes for CSAIRDKPYEQYF.

This clonotype was detected a few times. The chain recombines TRBV5-4 with TRBJ1-1; 8 nucleotides match TRBD1. CDR1 and CDR2 (germline): SGHNT, YYREEE (reference sequence). The CDR3 is made up of 14 amino acids. Germline trimming cut 4 bases from V and 7 bases from J; bases unmatched to any gene: 9. CDR3 region: CASSDQGARGEAFF. For the CDR3, the DNA is TGTGCCAGCAGCGACCAGGGGGCGCGGGGTGAAGCTTTCTTT.

This clonotype appeared many times. This chain connects TRBV27 to TRBJ2-3; the D gene is possibly TRBD2 (6 bases). V was clipped by 0 bases and J by 4 bases, with 17 bases between them. From germline, CDR1 is MNHEY and CDR2 SMNVEV (reference sequence). This CDR3 has 17 residues. The chain's CDR3 is CASSLSTALRDSDTQYF. In DNA, the CDR3 is TGTGCCAGCAGTTTATCGACAGCCCTGAGGGACTCAGATACGCAGTATTTT.